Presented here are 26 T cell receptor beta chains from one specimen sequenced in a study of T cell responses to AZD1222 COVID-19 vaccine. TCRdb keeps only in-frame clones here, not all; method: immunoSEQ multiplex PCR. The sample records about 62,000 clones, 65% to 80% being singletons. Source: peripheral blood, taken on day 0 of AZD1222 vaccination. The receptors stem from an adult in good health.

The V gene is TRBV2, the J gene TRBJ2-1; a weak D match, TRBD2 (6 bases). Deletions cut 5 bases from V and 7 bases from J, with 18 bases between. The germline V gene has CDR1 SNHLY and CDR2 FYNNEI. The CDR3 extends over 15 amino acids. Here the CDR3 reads CASSQDPGRSNEQFF. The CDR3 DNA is TGTGCCAGCAGTCAAGACCCAGGGAGGTCGAATGAGCAGTTCTTC.

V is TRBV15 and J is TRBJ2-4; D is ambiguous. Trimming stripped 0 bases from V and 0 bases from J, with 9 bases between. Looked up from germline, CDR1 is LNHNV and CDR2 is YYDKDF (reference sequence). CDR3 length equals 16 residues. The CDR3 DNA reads TGTGCCACCAGCAGAGATAGGGCATTAGCCAAAAACATTCAGTACTTC. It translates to CATSRDRALAKNIQYF.

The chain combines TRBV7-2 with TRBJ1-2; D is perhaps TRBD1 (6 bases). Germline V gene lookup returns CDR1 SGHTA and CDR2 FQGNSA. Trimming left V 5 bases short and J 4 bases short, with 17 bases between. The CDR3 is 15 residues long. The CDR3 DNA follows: TGTGCCAGCAGCCCCGGCCCGGACAGAGGCTATGGCTACACCTTC. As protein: CASSPGPDRGYGYTF.

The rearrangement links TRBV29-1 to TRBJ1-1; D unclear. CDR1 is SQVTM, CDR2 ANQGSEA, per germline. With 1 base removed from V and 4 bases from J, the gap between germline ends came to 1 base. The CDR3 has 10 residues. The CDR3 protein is CSVEVTEAFF. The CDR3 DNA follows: TGCAGCGTTGAAGTCACTGAAGCTTTCTTT.

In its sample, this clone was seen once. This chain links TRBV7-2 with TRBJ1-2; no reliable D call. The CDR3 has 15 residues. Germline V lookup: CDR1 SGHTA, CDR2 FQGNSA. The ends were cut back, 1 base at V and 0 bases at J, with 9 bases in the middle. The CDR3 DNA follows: TGTGCCAGCAGCTTAGTACAGAAGACTAACTATGGCTACACCTTC. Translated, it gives CASSLVQKTNYGYTF.

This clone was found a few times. This CDR3 reads CASSVEVGQPQHF. For the CDR3, the DNA is TGTGCCAGCAGTGTAGAGGTAGGGCAGCCCCAGCATTTT. The chain recombines TRBV6-4 with TRBJ1-5, with D unresolved. The CDR3 runs to 13 residues. CDR1 and CDR2 from the germline V gene are MRHNA and SNTAGT. The ends were cut back, 4 bases at V and 7 bases at J, with 11 bases in the middle.

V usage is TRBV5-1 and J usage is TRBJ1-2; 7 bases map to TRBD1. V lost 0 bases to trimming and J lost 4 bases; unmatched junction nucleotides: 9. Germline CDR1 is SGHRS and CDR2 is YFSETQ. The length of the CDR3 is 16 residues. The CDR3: CASSLGGTVSVYGYTF. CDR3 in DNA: TGCGCCAGCAGCTTGGGGGGGACAGTGTCCGTCTATGGCTACACCTTC.

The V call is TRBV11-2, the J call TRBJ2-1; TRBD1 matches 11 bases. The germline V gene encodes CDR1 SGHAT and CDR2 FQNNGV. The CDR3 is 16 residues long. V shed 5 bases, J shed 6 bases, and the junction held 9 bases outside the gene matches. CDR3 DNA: TGTGCCAGCAGCGCAAGAGGGACAGGGGGAAGCAATGAGCAGTTCTTC. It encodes CASSARGTGGSNEQFF.

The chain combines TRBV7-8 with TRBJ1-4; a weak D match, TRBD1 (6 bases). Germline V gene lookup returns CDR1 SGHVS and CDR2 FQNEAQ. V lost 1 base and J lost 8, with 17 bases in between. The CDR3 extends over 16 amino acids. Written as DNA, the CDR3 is TGTGCCAGCAGCTTAGAAGCACAATCCGGGACAGAAAAACTGTTTTTT. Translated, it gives CASSLEAQSGTEKLFF. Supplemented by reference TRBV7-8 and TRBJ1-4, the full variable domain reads GAGVSQSPRYKVAKRGQDVALRCDPISGHVSLFWYQQALGQGPEFLTYFQNEAQLDKSGLPSDRFFAERPEGSVSTLKIQRTQQEDSAVYLCASSLEAQSGTEKLFFGSGTQLSVL.

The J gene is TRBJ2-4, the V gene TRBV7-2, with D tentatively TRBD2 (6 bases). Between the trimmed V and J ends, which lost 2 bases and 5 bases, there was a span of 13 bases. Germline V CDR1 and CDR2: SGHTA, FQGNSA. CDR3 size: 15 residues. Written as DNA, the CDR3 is TGTGCCAGCAGCTTAACCGGGACTGGGGAAAACATTCAGTACTTC. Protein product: CASSLTGTGENIQYF.

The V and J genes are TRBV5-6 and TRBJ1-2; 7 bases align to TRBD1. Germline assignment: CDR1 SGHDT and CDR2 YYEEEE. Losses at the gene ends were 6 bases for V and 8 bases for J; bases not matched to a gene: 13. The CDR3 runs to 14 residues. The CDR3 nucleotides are TGTGCCAGCAAAAGCCTCGGGACAGTTGGGGGCTACACCTTC. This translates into CASKSLGTVGGYTF.

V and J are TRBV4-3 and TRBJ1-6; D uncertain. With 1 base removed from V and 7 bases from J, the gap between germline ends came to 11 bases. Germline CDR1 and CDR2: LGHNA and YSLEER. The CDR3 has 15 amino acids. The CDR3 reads CASSQGTRINSPLHF. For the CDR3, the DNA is TGCGCCAGCAGCCAAGGAACCAGAATCAATTCACCCCTCCACTTT.

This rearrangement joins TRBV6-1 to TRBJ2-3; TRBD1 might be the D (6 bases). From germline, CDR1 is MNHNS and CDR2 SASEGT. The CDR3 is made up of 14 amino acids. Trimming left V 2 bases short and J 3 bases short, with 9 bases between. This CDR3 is CASSEQGRTDTQYF. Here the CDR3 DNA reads TGTGCCAGCAGTGAACAGGGGAGAACAGATACGCAGTATTTT.

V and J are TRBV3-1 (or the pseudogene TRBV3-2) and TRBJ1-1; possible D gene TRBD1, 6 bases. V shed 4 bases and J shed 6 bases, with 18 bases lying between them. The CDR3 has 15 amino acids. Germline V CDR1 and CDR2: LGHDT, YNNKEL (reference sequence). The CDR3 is CASSPVYQGSPEAFF. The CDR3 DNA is TGTGCCAGCAGCCCCGTTTATCAGGGGTCGCCTGAAGCTTTCTTT.

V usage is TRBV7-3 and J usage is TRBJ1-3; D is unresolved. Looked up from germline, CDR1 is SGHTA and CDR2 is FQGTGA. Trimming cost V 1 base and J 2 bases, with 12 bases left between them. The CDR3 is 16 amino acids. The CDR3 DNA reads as TGTGCCAGCAGCTTAAATCCCGGGAGCCCTGGAAACACCATATATTTT. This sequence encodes CASSLNPGSPGNTIYF.

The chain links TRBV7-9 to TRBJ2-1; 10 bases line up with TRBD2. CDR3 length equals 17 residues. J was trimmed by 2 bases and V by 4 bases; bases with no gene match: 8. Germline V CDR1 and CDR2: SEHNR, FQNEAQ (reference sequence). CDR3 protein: CASSWTLAGGTYNEQFF. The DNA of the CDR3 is TGTGCCAGCAGCTGGACGTTAGCGGGGGGCACCTACAATGAGCAGTTCTTC.

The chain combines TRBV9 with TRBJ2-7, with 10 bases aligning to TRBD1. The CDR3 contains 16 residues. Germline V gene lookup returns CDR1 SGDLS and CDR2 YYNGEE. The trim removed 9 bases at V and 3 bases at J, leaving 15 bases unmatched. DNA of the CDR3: TGTGCCATCCCTAACCCCCGGGACAGGGGAAGCTACGAGCAGTACTTC. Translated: CAIPNPRDRGSYEQYF.

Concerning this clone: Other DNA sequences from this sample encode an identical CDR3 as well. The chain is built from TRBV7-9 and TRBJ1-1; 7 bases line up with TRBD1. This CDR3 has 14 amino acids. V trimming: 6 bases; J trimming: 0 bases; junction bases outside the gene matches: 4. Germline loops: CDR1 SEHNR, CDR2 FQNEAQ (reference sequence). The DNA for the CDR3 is TGTGCCAGCAGTTTACAGGGGATGAACACTGAAGCTTTCTTT. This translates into CASSLQGMNTEAFF. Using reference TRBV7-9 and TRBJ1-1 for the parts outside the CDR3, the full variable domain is DTGVSQNPRHKITKRGQNVTFRCDPISEHNRLYWYRQTLGQGPEFLTYFQNEAQLEKSRLLSDRFSAERPKGSFSTLEIQRTEQGDSAMYLCASSLQGMNTEAFFGQGTRLTVV.

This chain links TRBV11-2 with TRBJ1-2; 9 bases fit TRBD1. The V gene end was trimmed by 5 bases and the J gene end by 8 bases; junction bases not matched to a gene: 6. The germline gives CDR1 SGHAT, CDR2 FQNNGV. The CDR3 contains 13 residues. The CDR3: CASSPDRGLGYTF. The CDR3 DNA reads TGTGCCAGCAGCCCTGACAGGGGGTTAGGCTACACCTTC.

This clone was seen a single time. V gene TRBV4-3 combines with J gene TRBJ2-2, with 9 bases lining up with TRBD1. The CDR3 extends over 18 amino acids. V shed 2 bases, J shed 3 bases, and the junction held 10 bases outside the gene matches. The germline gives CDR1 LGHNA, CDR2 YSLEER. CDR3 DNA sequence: TGCGCCAGCAGCCAAAGCTTGAGGGGACAGGGAGACACCGGGGAGCTGTTTTTT. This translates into CASSQSLRGQGDTGELFF.

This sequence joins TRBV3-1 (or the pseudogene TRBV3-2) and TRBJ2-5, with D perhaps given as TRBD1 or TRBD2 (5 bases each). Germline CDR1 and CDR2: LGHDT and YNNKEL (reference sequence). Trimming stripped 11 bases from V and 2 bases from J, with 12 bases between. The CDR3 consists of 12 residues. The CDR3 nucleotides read TGTGCCTCGGGGACCCCTCAAGAGACCCAGTACTTC. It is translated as CASGTPQETQYF.

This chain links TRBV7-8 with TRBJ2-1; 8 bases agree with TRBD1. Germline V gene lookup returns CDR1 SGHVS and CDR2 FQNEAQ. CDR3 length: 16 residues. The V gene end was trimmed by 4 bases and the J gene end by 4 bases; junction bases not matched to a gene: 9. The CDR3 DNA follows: TGTGCCAGCAGCTCTTTCGACACAGGGGGTTACAATGAGCAGTTCTTC. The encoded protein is CASSSFDTGGYNEQFF.

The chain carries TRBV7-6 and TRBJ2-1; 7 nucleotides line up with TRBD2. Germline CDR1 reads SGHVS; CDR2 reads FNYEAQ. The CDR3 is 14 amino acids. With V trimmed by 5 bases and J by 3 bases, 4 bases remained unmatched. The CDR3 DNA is TGTGCCAGCAGCCGGTGGGGGGGCTACAATGAGCAGTTCTTC. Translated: CASSRWGGYNEQFF. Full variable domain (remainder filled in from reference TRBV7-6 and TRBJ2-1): GAGVSQSPRYKVTKRGQDVALRCDPISGHVSLYWYRQALGQGPEFLTYFNYEAQQDKSGLPNDRFSAERPEGSISTLTIQRTEQRDSAMYRCASSRWGGYNEQFFGPGTRLTVL.

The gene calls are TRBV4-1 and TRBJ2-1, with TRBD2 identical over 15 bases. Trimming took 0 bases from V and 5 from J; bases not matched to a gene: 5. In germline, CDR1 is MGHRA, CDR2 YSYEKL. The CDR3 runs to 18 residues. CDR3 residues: CASSQEGWTSGGDNEQFF. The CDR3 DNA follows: TGCGCCAGCAGCCAAGAGGGCTGGACTAGCGGGGGGGACAATGAGCAGTTCTTC.

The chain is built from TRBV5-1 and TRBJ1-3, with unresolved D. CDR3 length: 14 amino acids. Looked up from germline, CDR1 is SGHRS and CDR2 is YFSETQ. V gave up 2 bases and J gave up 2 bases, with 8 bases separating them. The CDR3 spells CASSLGSTGNTIYF. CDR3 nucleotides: TGCGCCAGCAGCTTAGGATCAACTGGAAACACCATATATTTT. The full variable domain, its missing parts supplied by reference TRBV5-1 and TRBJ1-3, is KAGVTQTPRYLIKTRGQQVTLSCSPISGHRSVSWYQQTPGQGLQFLFEYFSETQRNKGNFPGRFSGRQFSNSRSEMNVSTLELGDSALYLCASSLGSTGNTIYFGEGSWLTVV.

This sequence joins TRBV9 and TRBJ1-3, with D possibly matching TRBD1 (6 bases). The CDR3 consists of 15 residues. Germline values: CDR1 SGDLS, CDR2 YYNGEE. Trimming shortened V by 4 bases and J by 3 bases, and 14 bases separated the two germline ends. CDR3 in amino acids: CASSPQNRDGNTIYF. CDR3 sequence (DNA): TGTGCCAGCAGCCCTCAAAACAGGGATGGAAACACCATATATTTT.